This T cell receptor beta chain was identified during a study of identical twins. This CDR3 has 14 amino acids. Trimming stripped 5 bases from V and 0 bases from J, with 7 bases between. Germline V gives CDR1 SGHTA, CDR2 FQGNSA. Template switching added a universal primer site, and cDNA bore unique molecular identifiers. Using its own MiXCR run on the 5' RACE reads, TCRdb lists one record per CDR3 protein. The sample has about 890,000 distinct CDR3 sequences, around 12% seen once; the top ten hold about 1.5%. This clonotype was observed a few times. What it binds is unknown. Study results and limitations: The more abundant beta clonotypes in cord blood had fewer insertions, and memory repertoires did not show this.

These same data were also listed under a study on yellow fever vaccine responses in identical twins.

The V and J genes are TRBV7-2 and TRBJ2-2; D remains ambiguous. This sequence originates from a young woman in good health. Sequencing was performed on PBMCs. The CDR3 loop reads CASSESANTGELFF. Written as DNA, the CDR3 is TGTGCCAGCAGCGAATCTGCGAACACCGGGGAGCTGTTTTTT.